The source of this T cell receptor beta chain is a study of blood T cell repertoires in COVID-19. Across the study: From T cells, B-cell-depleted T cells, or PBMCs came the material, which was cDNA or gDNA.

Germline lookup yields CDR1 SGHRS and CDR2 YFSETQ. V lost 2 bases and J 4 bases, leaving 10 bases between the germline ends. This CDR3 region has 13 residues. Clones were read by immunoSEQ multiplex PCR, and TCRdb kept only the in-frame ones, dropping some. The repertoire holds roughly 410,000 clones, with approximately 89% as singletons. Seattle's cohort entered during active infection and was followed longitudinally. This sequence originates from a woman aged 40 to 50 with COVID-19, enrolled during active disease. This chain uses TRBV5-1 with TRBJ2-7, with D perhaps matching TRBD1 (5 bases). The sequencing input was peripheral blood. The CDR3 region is CASSFGQPYEQYF. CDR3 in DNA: TGCGCCAGCAGCTTCGGACAACCGTACGAGCAGTACTTC.